The sequence of this TCR beta chain was determined in a study of cytomegalovirus exposure and HLA in healthy donors. The PCR used 60 Vbeta and 13 Jbeta primers. The data were produced by immunoSEQ multiplex PCR, yet TCRdb's version contains in-frame clones alone and is incomplete. The repertoire holds hundreds of thousands of clones, with 82% as singletons. V lost 2 bases and J lost 3, with 14 bases in between. Germline loops: CDR1 KGHSH, CDR2 LQKENI. CDR3 length equals 16 residues. Study-wide results and limits: TCR beta chains numbering roughly 150 were designated cytomegalovirus-associated.

Details on this clone: Its antigen remains unknown.

Nominal health characterized the donors when sampled, though unrecorded immune exposures were likely. Specimen: PBMCs. The V and J genes are TRBV18 and TRBJ2-1; D is undetermined. The sequence came from a man aged 40-49 years in good health and CMV-seropositive. For the CDR3, the DNA is TGTGCCAGCTCACCAGTTTATGATGCGCTCTACAATGAGCAGTTCTTC. It yields the protein CASSPVYDALYNEQFF.